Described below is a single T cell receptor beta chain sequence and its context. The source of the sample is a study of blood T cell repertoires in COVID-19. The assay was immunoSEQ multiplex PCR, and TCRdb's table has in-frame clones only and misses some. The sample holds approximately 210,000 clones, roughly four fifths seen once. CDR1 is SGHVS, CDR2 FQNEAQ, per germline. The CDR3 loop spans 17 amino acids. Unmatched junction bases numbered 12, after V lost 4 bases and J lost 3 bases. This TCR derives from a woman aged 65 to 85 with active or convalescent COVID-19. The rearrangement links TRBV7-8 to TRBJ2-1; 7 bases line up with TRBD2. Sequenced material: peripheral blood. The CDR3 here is CASSSLVGGSIYNEQFF. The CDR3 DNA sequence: TGTGCCAGCAGCTCCTTAGTTGGCGGGAGCATCTACAATGAGCAGTTCTTC.